The clone carrying this TCR beta chain was found many times. The antigen is unknown. The read ends 3 residues early relative to the CDR3; the germline J gene fills the gap. The sample belongs to a study of T cell clonality in common variable immunodeficiency. Equal genomic DNA amounts from CVID and control samples were sequenced. Profiling relied on immunoSEQ multiplex PCR, and the TCRdb table lists in-frame clones only, not all of them. The sample contains around 57,000 clones, none of them singletons. This CDR3 is 12 amino acids long. CDR1 and CDR2 (germline): LNHDA, SQIVND (reference sequence). The V end lost 3 bases, the J end lost 4 bases, and 4 bases lay between the germline ends. Study-level points and caveats: Fewer deletions and N-nucleotide insertions were reportedly seen in common variable immunodeficiency TCR beta sequences. CVID subjects shared fewer TCRbeta clones than healthy controls did.

This chain connects TRBV19 to TRBJ2-1; D is ambiguous. The sequencing input was peripheral blood mononuclear cells. This clonotype was sampled from a person between 18 and 75 years old in good health. The sequenced CDR3 bases are TGTGCCAGTAGTATGAGGTACAATGAG. This encodes CASSMRYNE. The CDR3, in full, reads CASSMRYNEQFF.